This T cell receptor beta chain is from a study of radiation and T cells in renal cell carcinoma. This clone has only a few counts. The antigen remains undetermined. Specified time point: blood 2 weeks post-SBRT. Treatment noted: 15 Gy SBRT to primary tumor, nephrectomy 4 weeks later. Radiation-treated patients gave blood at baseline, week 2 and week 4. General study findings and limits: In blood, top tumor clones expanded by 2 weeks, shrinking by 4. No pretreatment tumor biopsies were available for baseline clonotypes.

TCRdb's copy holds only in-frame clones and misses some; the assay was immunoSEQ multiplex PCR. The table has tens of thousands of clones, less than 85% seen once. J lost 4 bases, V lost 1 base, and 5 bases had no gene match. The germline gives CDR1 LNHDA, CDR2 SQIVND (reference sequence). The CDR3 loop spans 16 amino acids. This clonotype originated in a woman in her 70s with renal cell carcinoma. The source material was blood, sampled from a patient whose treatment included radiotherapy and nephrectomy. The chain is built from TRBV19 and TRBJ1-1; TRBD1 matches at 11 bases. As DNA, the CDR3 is TGTGCCAGTAGTATAGGGGACAGGGGGTTTGGCACTGAAGCTTTCTTT. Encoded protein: CASSIGDRGFGTEAFF.